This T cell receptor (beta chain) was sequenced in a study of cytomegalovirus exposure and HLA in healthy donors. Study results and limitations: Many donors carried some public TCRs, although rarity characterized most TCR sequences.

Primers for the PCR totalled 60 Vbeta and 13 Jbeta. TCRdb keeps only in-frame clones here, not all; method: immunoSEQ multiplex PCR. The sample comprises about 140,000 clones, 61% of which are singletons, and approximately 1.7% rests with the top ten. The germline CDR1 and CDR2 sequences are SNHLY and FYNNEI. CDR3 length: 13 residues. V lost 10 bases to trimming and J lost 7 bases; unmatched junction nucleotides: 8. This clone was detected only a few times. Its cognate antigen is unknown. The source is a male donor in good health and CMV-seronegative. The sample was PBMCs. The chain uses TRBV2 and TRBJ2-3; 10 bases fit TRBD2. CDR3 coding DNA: TGTGCCATCATCCTAGCGGGGGAGTATACGCAGTATTTT. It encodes CAIILAGEYTQYF. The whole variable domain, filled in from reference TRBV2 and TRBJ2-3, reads EPEVTQTPSHQVTQMGQEVILRCVPISNHLYFYWYRQILGQKVEFLVSFYNNEISEKSEIFDDQFSVERPDGSNFTLKIRSTKLEDSAMYFCAIILAGEYTQYFGPGTRLTVL.